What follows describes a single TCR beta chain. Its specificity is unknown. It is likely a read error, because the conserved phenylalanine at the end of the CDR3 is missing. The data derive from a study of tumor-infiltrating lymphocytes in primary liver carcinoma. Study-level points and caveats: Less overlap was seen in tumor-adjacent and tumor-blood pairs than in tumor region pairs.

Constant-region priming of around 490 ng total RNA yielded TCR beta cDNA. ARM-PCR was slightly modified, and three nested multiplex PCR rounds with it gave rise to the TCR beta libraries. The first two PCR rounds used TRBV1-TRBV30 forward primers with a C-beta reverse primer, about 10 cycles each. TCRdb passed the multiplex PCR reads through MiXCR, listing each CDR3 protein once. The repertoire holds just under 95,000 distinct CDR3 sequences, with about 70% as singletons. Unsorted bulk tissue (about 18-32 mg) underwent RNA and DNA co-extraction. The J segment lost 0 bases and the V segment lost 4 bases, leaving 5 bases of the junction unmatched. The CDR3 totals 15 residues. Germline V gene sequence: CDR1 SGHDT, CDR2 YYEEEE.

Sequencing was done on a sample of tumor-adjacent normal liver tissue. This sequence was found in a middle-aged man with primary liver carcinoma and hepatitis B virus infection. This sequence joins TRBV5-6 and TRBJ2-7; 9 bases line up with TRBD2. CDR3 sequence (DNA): TGTGCCAGCAGCATGGAGACTAGCGGCTCCTACGAGCAGTACCTC. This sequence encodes CASSMETSGSYEQYL.